This T cell receptor beta chain originates from a study of T-cell memory formation after mild COVID-19 (dated by TCRdb to about 2021). Regarding the research as a whole: TCR sequence clusters from the two donors were found to be largely donor specific. In two donors, T-cell clones that expanded and contracted after mild COVID-19 were followed by sequencing TCRalpha and TCRbeta repertoires longitudinally. Two young, previously healthy adult volunteers made up the cohort, one male and one female. What the authors observed across the whole study: Balanced CD4/CD8 phenotypes were observed for clones contracting from day 15 to 85, whereas a bias towards CD4+ was observed for a second wave of clones expanding from day 15 to 37. Some responding clones were detected in pre-infection memory, suggesting pre-existing cross-reactive memory T cells joined the SARS-CoV-2 response. Only two mild cases were covered by the study, and larger cohorts that include severe cases with pre-infection samples were considered necessary. Contracting CD4+ clones appeared mostly in the CM and EM memory subsets, whereas CD8+ clones were enriched in EMRA. The second-wave clones that peaked on day 37 were not confirmed to be SARS-CoV-2 specific.

This clonotype was seen only a few times. The clone's antigen remains unknown. No base qualities exist here, and no much larger clone lies one base off it. Sequencing relied on an Illumina NovaSeq 6000. cDNA libraries for TCRalpha and TCRbeta were prepared by 5'RACE using constant-segment primers, with sample barcodes and unique molecular identifiers added. RNA was extracted from every sample with Trizol reagent. Libraries were amplified in two PCR steps, with a second sample barcode and Illumina TruSeq adapters added in the second step. The libraries were sequenced on an Illumina NovaSeq using 2 x 150 bp paired-end reads. The authors' analysis ran thus. The reads were demultiplexed and collapsed into UMI-guided consensus sequences using migec v1.2.7. Using mixcr v2.1.11, UMI consensuses were aligned to TRA and TRB V and J templates and then assembled into clonotypes. Expanded or contracted clonotypes were those called significant by both edgeR and NoisET, with noise models trained on biological replicates. For edgeR calls, a false discovery rate-adjusted p below 0.01 and a log2 fold-change threshold of 1 were applied. PCA with hierarchical clustering of max-normalized trajectories of the 1000 most abundant clonotypes was used as exploratory dynamics analysis. Each responding clone was given a CD4 or CD8 phenotype based on the CD4+ and CD8+ repertoires, which had been sequenced separately. The public reads were reanalyzed by TCRdb: fastp trimming at Q25, MiXCR alignment, in-frame beta chains only. Each record represents a unique CDR3 protein, reported with the most common genes and DNA among its rows. TCRdb's processing, not the authors' own work, is the source of the V and J calls. This sample holds over 450,000 distinct CDR3 sequences; roughly 22% were observed only once. Approximately 12% of the sample is held by the ten biggest clonotypes.

PBMCs were isolated by Ficoll-Paque density gradient centrifugation. The germline V gene specifies SGDLS as CDR1 and YYNGEE as CDR2. V is reduced by 0 bases and J by 6 bases, leaving a spacing of 18 bases between them. Counted from cysteine to phenylalanine, this CDR3 has 17 amino acids. The read is trimmed to its CDR3 DNA, 51 bases read in frame from base 1. The sequence is built from TRBV9 and TRBJ2-2; the D gene is possibly TRBD1 or TRBD2, each agreeing over 5 bases. The sample consisted of PBMCs or a T cell subset sorted from them (not recorded which). This TCR derives from an adult woman who had mild COVID-19 (a few samples of this study predate the infection). The sample titles of this study are shuffled in the database, so cell type and time point are left out; the donor was told from shared clones. The DNA is as follows: TGTGCCAGCAGCGTAGGTCCCCGAGGGGAAGCCCCCGGGGAGCTGTTTTTT. Translated, it reads CASSVGPRGEAPGELFF.